This T cell receptor (beta chain) was observed in a study of OX40 agonist ivuxolimab in advanced cancers. Repertoires were generated with immunoSEQ multiplex PCR, while TCRdb's copy carries only in-frame clones and drops some. The sample consists of around 100,000 clones, 85% to 95% of them appearing once. The junction had 11 bases not matched to a gene; V was cut back by 4 bases and J by 5 bases. The germline V gene has CDR1 SGDLS and CDR2 YYNGEE. CDR3 length: 15 amino acids. This specimen was CD4+ or CD8+ T cells sorted from blood, taken in a trial of the OX40 agonist ivuxolimab. The sequence was collected from an adult with an advanced solid tumor such as melanoma, head and neck, liver or kidney cancer. The chain links TRBV9 to TRBJ1-1, with 7 nucleotides matching TRBD1. CDR3 coding DNA: TGTGCCAGCAGCTCTCGACAGGGAAGGGGGACTGAAGCTTTCTTT. Protein sequence: CASSSRQGRGTEAFF. The full variable domain, in which reference TRBV9 and TRBJ1-1 provide the parts outside the CDR3, is DSGVTQTPKHLITATGQRVTLRCSPRSGDLSVYWYQQSLDQGLQFLIQYYNGEERAKGNILERFSAQQFPDLHSELNLSSLELGDSALYFCASSSRQGRGTEAFFGQGTRLTVV.